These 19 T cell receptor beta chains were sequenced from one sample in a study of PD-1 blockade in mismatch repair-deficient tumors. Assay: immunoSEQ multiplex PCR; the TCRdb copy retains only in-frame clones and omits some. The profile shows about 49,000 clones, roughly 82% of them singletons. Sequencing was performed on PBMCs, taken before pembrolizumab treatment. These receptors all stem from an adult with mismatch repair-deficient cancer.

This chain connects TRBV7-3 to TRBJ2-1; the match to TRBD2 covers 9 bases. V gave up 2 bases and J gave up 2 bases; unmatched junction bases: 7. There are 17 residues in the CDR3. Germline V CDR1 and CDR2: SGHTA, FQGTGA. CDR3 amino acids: CASSLWASGNPYNEQFF. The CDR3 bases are TGTGCCAGCAGCTTATGGGCTAGCGGGAACCCCTACAATGAGCAGTTCTTC.

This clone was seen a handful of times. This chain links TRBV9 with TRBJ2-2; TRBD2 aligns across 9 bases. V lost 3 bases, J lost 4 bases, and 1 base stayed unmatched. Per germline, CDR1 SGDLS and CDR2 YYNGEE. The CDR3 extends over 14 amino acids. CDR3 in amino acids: CASSAREGTGELFF. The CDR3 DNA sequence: TGTGCCAGCAGCGCGCGGGAGGGCACCGGGGAGCTGTTTTTT.

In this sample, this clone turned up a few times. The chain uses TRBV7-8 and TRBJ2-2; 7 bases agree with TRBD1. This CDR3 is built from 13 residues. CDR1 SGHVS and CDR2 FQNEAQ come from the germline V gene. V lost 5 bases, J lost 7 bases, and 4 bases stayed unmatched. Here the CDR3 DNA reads TGTGCCAGCAGCGTTCAGGGGGTCGGGGAGCTGTTTTTT. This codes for CASSVQGVGELFF.

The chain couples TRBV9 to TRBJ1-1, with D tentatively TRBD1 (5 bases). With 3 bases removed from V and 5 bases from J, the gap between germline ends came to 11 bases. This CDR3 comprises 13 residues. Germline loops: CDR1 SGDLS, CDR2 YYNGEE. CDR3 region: CASSAGGGTEAFF. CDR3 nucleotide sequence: TGTGCCAGCAGCGCTGGGGGGGGGACTGAAGCTTTCTTT.

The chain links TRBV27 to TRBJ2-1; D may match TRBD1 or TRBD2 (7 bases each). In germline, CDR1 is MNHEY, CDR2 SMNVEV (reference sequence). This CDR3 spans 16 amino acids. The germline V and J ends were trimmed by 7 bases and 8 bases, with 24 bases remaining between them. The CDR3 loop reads CASTYRGDRWGDEQFF. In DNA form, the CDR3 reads TGTGCCAGCACCTACCGGGGGGACAGATGGGGGGATGAGCAGTTCTTC.

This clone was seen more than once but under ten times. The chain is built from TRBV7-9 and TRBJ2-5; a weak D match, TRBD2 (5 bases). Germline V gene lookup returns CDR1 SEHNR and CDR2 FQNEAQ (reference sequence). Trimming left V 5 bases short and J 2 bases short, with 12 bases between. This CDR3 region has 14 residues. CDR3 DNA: TGTGCCAGCAGCCCGGGGTCCAAACAAGAGACCCAGTACTTC. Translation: CASSPGSKQETQYF.

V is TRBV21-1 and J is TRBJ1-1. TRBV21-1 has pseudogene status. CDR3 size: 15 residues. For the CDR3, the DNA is TGTGCCAGCAGACGGATATTACACTTGAACACTGAAGCTTTCTTT. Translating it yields CASRRILHLNTEAFF.

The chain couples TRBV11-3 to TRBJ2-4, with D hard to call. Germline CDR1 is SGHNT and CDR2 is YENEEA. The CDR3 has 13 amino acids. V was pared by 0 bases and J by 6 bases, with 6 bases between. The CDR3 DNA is TGTGCCAGCAGCTTAGATCAGAGAAACATTCAGTACTTC. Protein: CASSLDQRNIQYF. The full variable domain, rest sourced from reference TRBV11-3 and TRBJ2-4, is EAGVVQSPRYKIIEKKQPVAFWCNPISGHNTLYWYLQNLGQGPELLIRYENEEAVDDSQLPKDRFSAERLKGVDSTLKIQPAELGDSAVYLCASSLDQRNIQYFGAGTRLSVL.

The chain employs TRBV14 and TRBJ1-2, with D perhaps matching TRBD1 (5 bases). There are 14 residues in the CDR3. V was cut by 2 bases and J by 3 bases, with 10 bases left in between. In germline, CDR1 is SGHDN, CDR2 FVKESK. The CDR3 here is CASSQRGSYYGYTF. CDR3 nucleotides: TGTGCCAGCAGCCAAAGGGGATCTTACTATGGCTACACCTTC.

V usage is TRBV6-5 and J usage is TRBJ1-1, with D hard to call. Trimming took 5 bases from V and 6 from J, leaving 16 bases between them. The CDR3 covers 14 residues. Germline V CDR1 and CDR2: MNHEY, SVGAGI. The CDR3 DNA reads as TGTGCCAGCAGTGGAGCTTTGGGAAGGGCTGAAGCTTTCTTT. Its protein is CASSGALGRAEAFF.

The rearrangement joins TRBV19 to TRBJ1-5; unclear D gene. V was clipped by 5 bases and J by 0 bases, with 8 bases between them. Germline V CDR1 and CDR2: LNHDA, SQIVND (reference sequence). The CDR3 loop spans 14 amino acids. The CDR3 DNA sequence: TGTGCCAGTAGTCCCGTCGATAGCAATCAGCCCCAGCATTTT. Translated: CASSPVDSNQPQHF.

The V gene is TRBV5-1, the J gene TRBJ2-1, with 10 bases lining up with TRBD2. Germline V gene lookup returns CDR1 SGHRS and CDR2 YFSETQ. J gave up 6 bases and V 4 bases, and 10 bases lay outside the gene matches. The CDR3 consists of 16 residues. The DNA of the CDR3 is TGCGCCAGCAGCAACCAACCGGGACTAGCGACCAATGAGCAGTTCTTC. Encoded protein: CASSNQPGLATNEQFF.

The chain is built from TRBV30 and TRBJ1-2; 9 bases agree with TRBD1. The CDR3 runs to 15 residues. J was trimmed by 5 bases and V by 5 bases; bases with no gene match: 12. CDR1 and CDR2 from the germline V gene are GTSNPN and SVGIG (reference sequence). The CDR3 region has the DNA TGTGCCTGGGGGACAGGGCCCTACGTTTTTTATGGCTACACCTTC. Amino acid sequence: CAWGTGPYVFYGYTF.

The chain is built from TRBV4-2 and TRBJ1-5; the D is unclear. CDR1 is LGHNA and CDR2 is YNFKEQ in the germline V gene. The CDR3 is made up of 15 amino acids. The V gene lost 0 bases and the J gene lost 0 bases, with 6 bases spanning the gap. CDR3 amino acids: CASSQERGSNQPQHF. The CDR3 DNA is TGTGCCAGCAGCCAAGAGCGGGGTAGCAATCAGCCCCAGCATTTT.

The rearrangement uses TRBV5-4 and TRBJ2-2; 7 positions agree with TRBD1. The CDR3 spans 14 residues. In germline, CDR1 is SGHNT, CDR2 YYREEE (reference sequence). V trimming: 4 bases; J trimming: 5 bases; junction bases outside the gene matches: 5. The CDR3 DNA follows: TGTGCCAGCAGCAACAGGGGTCGAACCGGGGAGCTGTTTTTT. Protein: CASSNRGRTGELFF. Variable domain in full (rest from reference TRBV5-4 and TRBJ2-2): ETGVTQSPTHLIKTRGQQVTLRCSSQSGHNTVSWYQQALGQGPQFIFQYYREEENGRGNFPPRFSGLQFPNYSSELNVNALELDDSALYLCASSNRGRTGELFFGEGSRLTVL.

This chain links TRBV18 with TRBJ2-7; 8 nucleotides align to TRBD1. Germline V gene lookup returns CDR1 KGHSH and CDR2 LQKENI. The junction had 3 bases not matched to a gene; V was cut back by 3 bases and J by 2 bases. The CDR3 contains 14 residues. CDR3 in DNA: TGTGCCAGCTCACCCGGGACAGGACCCTACGAGCAGTACTTC. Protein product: CASSPGTGPYEQYF. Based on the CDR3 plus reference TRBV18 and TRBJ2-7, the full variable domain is NAGVMQNPRHLVRRRGQEARLRCSPMKGHSHVYWYRQLPEEGLKFMVYLQKENIIDESGMPKERFSAEFPKEGPSILRIQQVVRGDSAAYFCASSPGTGPYEQYFGPGTRLTVT.

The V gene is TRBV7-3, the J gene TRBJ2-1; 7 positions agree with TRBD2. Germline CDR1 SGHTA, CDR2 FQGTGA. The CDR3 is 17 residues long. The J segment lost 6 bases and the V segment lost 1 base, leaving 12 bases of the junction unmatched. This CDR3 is CASSLSSSAGPTNEQFF. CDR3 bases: TGTGCCAGCAGCTTAAGTTCTTCAGCGGGACCCACCAATGAGCAGTTCTTC.

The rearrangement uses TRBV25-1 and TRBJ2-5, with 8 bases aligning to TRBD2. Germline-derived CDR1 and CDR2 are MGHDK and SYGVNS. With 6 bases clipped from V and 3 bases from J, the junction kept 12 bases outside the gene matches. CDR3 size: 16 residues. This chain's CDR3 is CASSLPGLGFEETQYF. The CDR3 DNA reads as TGTGCCAGCAGCCTTCCGGGACTAGGCTTCGAAGAGACCCAGTACTTC.

This CDR3 is CASRSGDQETQYF. The CDR3 bases are TGTGCCAGCAGATCCGGGGATCAAGAGACCCAGTACTTC. The chain couples TRBV6-5 to TRBJ2-5, with D tentatively TRBD2 (5 bases). Germline V lookup: CDR1 MNHEY, CDR2 SVGAGI. V lost 6 bases to trimming and J lost 2 bases, with 10 bases between them. The CDR3 is 13 residues long.